Given below is one TCR beta chain in context. What it binds is unknown. CDR3 length: 14 residues. CDR1 and CDR2 (germline): SQVTM, ANQGSEA. V shed 4 bases and J shed 2 bases, with 15 bases lying between them. The data are from a study of graft-versus-host responses after intestinal transplantation. Whole-study context: Recipients obtained multivisceral, liver-intestinal, or isolated intestinal transplants. Regarding the study as a whole: The authors found GvH clones in recipient marrow, some appearing first in ileum or blood. Patients with graft-donor T cell macrochimerism had high graft-versus-host to host-versus-graft clonal ratios in allografts.

Measured with immunoSEQ multiplex PCR; TCRdb has only the in-frame clones, and not every one. The sample has roughly 92,000 clones, 88% seen once. J is TRBJ2-7 and V is TRBV29-1; perhaps TRBD1 as D (5 bases). This receptor was obtained from a human donor who was the organ donor for an intestinal transplant. The sequencing here drew on unstimulated CD4+ T cells sorted from spleen or lymph node cells, taken before transplant. CDR3 sequence: CSVGKSTVTYEQYF. CDR3 DNA sequence: TGCAGCGTTGGGAAATCGACAGTCACCTACGAGCAGTACTTC.